This T cell receptor (beta chain) comes out of a study of blood T cell repertoires in COVID-19. Study overall: Collection of acute and convalescent COVID-19 samples took place in the United States, Italy and Spain. Sample material is recorded as cDNA or gDNA derived from T cells, B-cell-depleted T cells, or PBMCs.

Per the study methods: Scientists estimated how many nucleated cells there were by amplifying reference gene primers. TCRdb keeps only in-frame clones here, not all; method: immunoSEQ multiplex PCR. The V and J calls and clone size are taken from that table; D and trimming were inferred from the DNA. The data contain under 250,000 clones, 70% to 90% of them singletons. Trimming removed 5 bases at V and 0 bases at J, with 13 bases between. Germline V gives CDR1 SGHNT, CDR2 YENEEA. There are 16 residues in the CDR3. V and J are TRBV11-3 and TRBJ2-2; D gene uncertain. The sequenced sample was peripheral blood. This TCR was recovered from a man aged 55 to 70 with acute or convalescent COVID-19. The CDR3, as DNA: TGTGCCAGCAGCCCTCGAGTCCAAACGAACACCGGGGAGCTGTTTTTT. Protein: CASSPRVQTNTGELFF.